This T cell receptor (beta chain) was observed in a study of cytomegalovirus exposure and HLA in healthy donors. Whole-study context: Genetic ancestry analysis placed about 84% of the 350 to 500 donors that were genotyped in the Caucasian-associated cluster. Study-level findings and limits: In a later analysis, HLA-associated beta chains showed higher expansion and lower generation probabilities than comparable chains. Listed as cytomegalovirus-associated were 150 to 200 TCR beta chains.

As concerns this clone: Its cognate antigen is unknown.

The PCR made use of 60 Vbeta and 13 Jbeta primers. Sequencing used immunoSEQ multiplex PCR; TCRdb keeps in-frame clones, though not all of them. With about 30,000 clones in the sample, the ten largest clones hold around 4.5%. The CDR3 extends over 15 amino acids. Germline-derived CDR1 and CDR2 are WNHNN and SYGVQD (reference sequence). The J segment lost 0 bases and the V segment lost 3 bases, leaving 4 bases of the junction unmatched. The source of this sequence is a female donor in good health and CMV-seronegative. The V and J genes are TRBV10-1 and TRBJ2-7; 8 positions agree with TRBD1. The sequencing sample was made of PBMCs. The CDR3 sequence is CASSDFTGGSYEQYF. The CDR3 DNA reads TGCGCCAGCAGTGACTTTACAGGGGGCTCCTACGAGCAGTACTTC.